What follows describes a single T cell receptor beta chain. As yet, its antigen is unknown. The sample comes from a study of cytomegalovirus exposure and HLA in healthy donors. Overall study results and limits: Most subjects had HLA-A and HLA-B alleles reportedly predicted accurately by TCR beta sequences. Looking again later, the authors saw that most CMV-associated TCR beta chains seemed HLA-restricted. Investigators reported over 150 TCR beta chains as tied to cytomegalovirus.

The CDR3 runs 16 residues. With 5 bases clipped from V and 6 bases from J, the junction kept 8 bases outside the gene matches. Looked up from germline, CDR1 is SGHTA and CDR2 is FQGTGA. The PCR made use of 60 Vbeta and 13 Jbeta primers. The repertoire was sequenced with immunoSEQ multiplex PCR; TCRdb's copy has only in-frame clones and lacks some. Among a few hundred thousand clones listed, around 90% were seen once. This receptor was taken from a woman aged 18-29 years in good health and CMV-seronegative. This chain links TRBV7-3 with TRBJ2-1, with 12 positions matching TRBD2. Sequencing used PBMCs. The CDR3 sequence is CASSPQGLAGLNEQFF. For the CDR3, the DNA is TGTGCCAGCAGCCCACAAGGACTAGCGGGGCTCAATGAGCAGTTCTTC.